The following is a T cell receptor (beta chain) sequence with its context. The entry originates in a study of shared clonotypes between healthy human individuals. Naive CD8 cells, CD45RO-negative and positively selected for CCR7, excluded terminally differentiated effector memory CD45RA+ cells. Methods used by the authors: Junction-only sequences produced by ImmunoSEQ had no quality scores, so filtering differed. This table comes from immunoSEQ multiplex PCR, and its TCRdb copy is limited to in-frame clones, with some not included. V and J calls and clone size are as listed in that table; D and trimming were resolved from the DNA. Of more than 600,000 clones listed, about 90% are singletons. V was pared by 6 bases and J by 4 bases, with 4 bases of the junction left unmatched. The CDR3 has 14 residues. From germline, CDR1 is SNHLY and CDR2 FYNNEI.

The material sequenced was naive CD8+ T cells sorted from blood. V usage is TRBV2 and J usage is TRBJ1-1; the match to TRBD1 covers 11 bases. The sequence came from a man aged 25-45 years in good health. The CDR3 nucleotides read TGTGCCAGCAGGGGACAGGGGGGCGGCACTGAAGCTTTCTTT. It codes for CASRGQGGGTEAFF.